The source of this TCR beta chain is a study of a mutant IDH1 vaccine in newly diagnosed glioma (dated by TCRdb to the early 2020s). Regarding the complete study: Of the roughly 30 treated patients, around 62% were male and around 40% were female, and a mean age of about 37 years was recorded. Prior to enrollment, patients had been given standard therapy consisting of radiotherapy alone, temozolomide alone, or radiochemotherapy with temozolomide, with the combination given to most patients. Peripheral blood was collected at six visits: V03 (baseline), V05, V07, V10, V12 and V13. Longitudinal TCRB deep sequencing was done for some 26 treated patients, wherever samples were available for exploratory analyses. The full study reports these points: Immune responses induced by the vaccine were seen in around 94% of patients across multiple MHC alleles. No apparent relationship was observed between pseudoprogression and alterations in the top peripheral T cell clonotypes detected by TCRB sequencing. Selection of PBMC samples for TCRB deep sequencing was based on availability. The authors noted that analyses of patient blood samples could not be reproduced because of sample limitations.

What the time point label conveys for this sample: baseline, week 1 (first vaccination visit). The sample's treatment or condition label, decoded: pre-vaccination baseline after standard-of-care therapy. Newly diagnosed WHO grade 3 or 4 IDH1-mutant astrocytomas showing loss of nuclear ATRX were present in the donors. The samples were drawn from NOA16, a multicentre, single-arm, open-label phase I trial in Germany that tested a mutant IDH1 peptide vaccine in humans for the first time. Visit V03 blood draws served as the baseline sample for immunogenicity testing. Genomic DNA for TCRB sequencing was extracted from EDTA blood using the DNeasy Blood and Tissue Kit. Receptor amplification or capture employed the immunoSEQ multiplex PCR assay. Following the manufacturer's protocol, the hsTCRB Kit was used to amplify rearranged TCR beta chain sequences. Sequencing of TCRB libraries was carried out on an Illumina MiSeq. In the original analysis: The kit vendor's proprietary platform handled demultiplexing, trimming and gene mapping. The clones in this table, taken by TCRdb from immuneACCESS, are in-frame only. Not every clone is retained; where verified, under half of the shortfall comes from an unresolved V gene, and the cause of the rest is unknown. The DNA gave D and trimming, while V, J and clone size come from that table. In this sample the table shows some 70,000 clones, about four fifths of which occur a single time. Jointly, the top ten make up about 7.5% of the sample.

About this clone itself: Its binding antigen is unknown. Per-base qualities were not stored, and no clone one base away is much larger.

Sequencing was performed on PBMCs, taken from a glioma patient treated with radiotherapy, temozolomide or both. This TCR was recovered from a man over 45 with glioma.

CDR3 sequence: CASSGTSGVYQYF. The DNA reads TGTGCCAGCAGTGGGACTAGCGGGGTATACCAGTACTTC. This receptor chain uses TRBV2 and TRBJ2-5, and TRBD2 aligns with 12 junction nucleotides. V and J are trimmed by 4 bases and 10 bases, and the gene matches miss 4 bases of the junction. The CDR3 runs 13 amino acids, cysteine and phenylalanine included. Of all the DNA, just the CDR3 is kept, 39 bases in frame from base 1. Based on the germline V gene, the CDR1 and CDR2 sequences are SNHLY and FYNNEI.